The 21 T cell receptor beta chains below all came from one sample that was sequenced in a study of beta chain features in type 1 diabetes. Study observations and caveats: In all four CD4+ subsets, TCRB CDR3 length was significantly, moderately reduced in type 1 diabetes.

No antigens are known for them. Investigators reverse transcribed all isolated RNA, so they sequenced expressed TCRB transcripts. Assay: immunoSEQ multiplex PCR; the TCRdb copy retains only in-frame clones and omits some. The table lists about 700,000 clones, roughly 13% of them singletons. The sequencing sample was made of naive CD4+ T cells from blood. The receptors derive from a man younger than 30 with type 1 diabetes.

This clone was seen only a few times. The chain has TRBV27 and TRBJ1-4; D ambiguous. The CDR3 extends over 13 amino acids. CDR1 MNHEY and CDR2 SMNVEV come from the germline V gene (reference sequence). Trimming removed 5 bases from V and 7 bases from J, with 11 bases in between. This CDR3 reads CASSPPESEKLFF. CDR3 nucleotide sequence: TGTGCCAGCAGTCCCCCCGAGAGTGAAAAACTGTTTTTT. The full variable domain, rest sourced from reference TRBV27 and TRBJ1-4, is EAQVTQNPRYLITVTGKKLTVTCSQNMNHEYMSWYRQDPGLGLRQIYYSMNVEVTDKGDVPEGYKVSRKEKRNFPLILESPSPNQTSLYFCASSPPESEKLFFGSGTQLSVL.

This clone was counted a few times. Other DNA sequences from this sample encode an identical CDR3 as well. The CDR3 DNA follows: TGCGCCAGCAGCCAAGGGGCTAGCGGGGGGTGGTACAATGAGCAGTTCTTC. This sequence encodes CASSQGASGGWYNEQFF. The chain is built from TRBV4-1 and TRBJ2-1, with 11 positions matching TRBD2. Trimming cost V 1 base and J 4 bases; bases outside gene matches: 6. CDR3 length: 17 residues. Germline CDR1 and CDR2: MGHRA and YSYEKL.

The sample holds a few counts of this clone. V usage is TRBV7-2 and J usage is TRBJ2-3; 7 positions match TRBD2. V trimming: 3 bases; J trimming: 3 bases; junction bases outside the gene matches: 6. The germline V gene has CDR1 SGHTA and CDR2 FQGNSA. The CDR3 contains 15 residues. The CDR3 DNA is TGTGCCAGCAGCTTTGTGGACGGGGGGACAGATACGCAGTATTTT. This encodes CASSFVDGGTDTQYF.

This clone showed up just a few times. The J gene is TRBJ2-3, the V gene TRBV6-5, with a possible D match to TRBD2 (5 bases). CDR1 and CDR2 from the germline V gene are MNHEY and SVGAGI. V was clipped by 10 bases and J by 2 bases, with 19 bases between them. The CDR3 covers 15 residues. DNA for the CDR3: TGTGCCACACTTCCCGCGGGCAGGCTCACAGATACGCAGTATTTT. Translation gives CATLPAGRLTDTQYF.

The J gene is TRBJ2-7, the V gene TRBV6-1; D may match TRBD1 or TRBD2 (5 bases each). CDR1 and CDR2 (germline): MNHNS, SASEGT. V was cut by 10 bases and J by 2 bases, with 15 bases left in between. The CDR3 is made up of 13 amino acids. The CDR3 DNA sequence: TGTGCCACCAGCCGGGACGAAACCTACGAGCAGTACTTC. Encoded protein: CATSRDETYEQYF.

This clone turned up a few times. The chain combines TRBV27 with TRBJ1-1, with a possible D match to TRBD1 (6 bases). CDR1 MNHEY and CDR2 SMNVEV come from the germline V gene (reference sequence). The CDR3 extends over 13 amino acids. Deletions cut 2 bases from V and 7 bases from J, with 11 bases between. The CDR3, as DNA: TGTGCCAGCAGTTTAAAACAGGGACGTGAAGCTTTCTTT. Translation: CASSLKQGREAFF.

This clone was recorded many times. V usage is TRBV9 and J usage is TRBJ2-1, with 9 positions matching TRBD1. Germline V CDR1 and CDR2: SGDLS, YYNGEE. J was trimmed by 7 bases and V by 3 bases; bases with no gene match: 5. This CDR3 comprises 14 residues. The CDR3 spells CASSAGTGRNEQFF. The CDR3 DNA reads as TGTGCCAGCAGCGCCGGGACAGGGAGGAATGAGCAGTTCTTC.

This clone was counted between two and nine times. The V call is TRBV28, the J call TRBJ2-2; no clear D. The CDR3 is 13 residues long. V was shortened by 5 bases and J by 10 bases, with 14 bases between the two germline ends. The germline V gene has CDR1 MDHEN and CDR2 SYDVKM. In nucleotides, the CDR3 is TGTGCCAGCAGTCCCATTGACTTCGAGGAGCTGTTTTTT. Its translation: CASSPIDFEELFF.

To note about this clone: The sample has other DNA sequences that encode this CDR3 too. The genes are TRBV30 and TRBJ2-7, with D hard to call. Trimming took 1 base from V and 2 from J, leaving 6 bases between them. The CDR3 sequence is 12 residues long. Germline V lookup: CDR1 GTSNPN, CDR2 SVGIG (reference sequence). As DNA, the CDR3 is TGTGCCTGGAGTGCTTCCACCTACGAGCAGTACTTC. It translates to CAWSASTYEQYF.

The genes are TRBV7-2 and TRBJ1-1; perhaps TRBD1 as D (5 bases). Trimming left V 4 bases short and J 2 bases short, with 11 bases between. The germline gives CDR1 SGHTA, CDR2 FQGNSA. The CDR3 extends over 14 amino acids. CDR3 nucleotides: TGTGCCAGCAGCTGGGGCGGGGGTAACACTGAAGCTTTCTTT. Translating gives CASSWGGGNTEAFF.

The chain recombines TRBV5-1 with TRBJ2-3, with D possibly being TRBD1 or TRBD2 (5 bases each). The CDR3 is made up of 14 amino acids. The germline V gene has CDR1 SGHRS and CDR2 YFSETQ. V lost 4 bases and J 6 bases, leaving 15 bases between the germline ends. For the CDR3, the DNA is TGCGCCAGCAGCCCAGGGACCGCCAGGGATACGCAGTATTTT. It yields the protein CASSPGTARDTQYF.

This clone was observed a few times. The chain carries TRBV11-2 and TRBJ2-1; D is perhaps TRBD2 (5 bases). CDR3 length: 17 residues. Germline CDR1 and CDR2: SGHAT and FQNNGV. Trimming shortened V by 1 base and J by 1 base, and 14 bases separated the two germline ends. CDR3 sequence: CASSLVGLPRSYNEQFF. CDR3 DNA: TGTGCCAGCAGCTTAGTAGGACTTCCCAGGTCCTACAATGAGCAGTTCTTC.

This clone came up a few times. CDR3 DNA sequence: TGTGCCAGCTCAGATTACGGTCAGCCCCAGCATTTT. Its protein product is CASSDYGQPQHF. The chain uses TRBV18 and TRBJ1-5; D unclear. The V and J ends lost 5 bases and 6 bases respectively, with 8 bases between them. The CDR3 runs 12 residues. CDR1 is KGHSH and CDR2 is LQKENI in the germline V gene.

There are a few counts of this clone. One end of the junction is discordant with germline, which a read error may explain. The V call is TRBV10-3, the J call TRBJ2-5; 7 bases are shared with TRBD2. From germline, CDR1 is ENHRY and CDR2 SYGVKD. This CDR3 has 12 residues. The chain's CDR3 is CAISAGGEAQYF. The CDR3 bases are TGTGCCATCAGTGCGGGGGGAGAGGCCCAGTACTTC.

The genes are TRBV29-1 and TRBJ1-1; D not certain. V was clipped by 2 bases and J by 5 bases, with 12 bases between them. Looked up from germline, CDR1 is SQVTM and CDR2 is ANQGSEA. The CDR3 has 13 residues. CDR3 in amino acids: CSVESGAGTEAFF. The DNA for the CDR3 is TGCAGCGTTGAAAGTGGCGCCGGTACTGAAGCTTTCTTT.

The chain combines TRBV6-5 with TRBJ2-7; D is possibly TRBD1 (5 bases). V shed 6 bases and J shed 2 bases, with 8 bases lying between them. Germline assignment: CDR1 MNHEY and CDR2 SVGAGI. The CDR3 consists of 12 residues. CDR3: CASSQDTYEQYF. The CDR3 DNA reads TGTGCCAGCAGCCAGGACACCTACGAGCAGTACTTC.

This clone has more than one count but fewer than ten. The V and J genes are TRBV30 and TRBJ1-2; 11 positions match TRBD1. Per germline, CDR1 GTSNPN and CDR2 SVGIG (reference sequence). This CDR3 comprises 14 residues. V gave up 5 bases and J gave up 4 bases; unmatched junction bases: 6. CDR3 nucleotides: TGTGCCTGGGCCGGACAGGGGGCTTTCTATGGCTACACCTTC. It yields the protein CAWAGQGAFYGYTF.

The J gene is TRBJ1-2, the V gene TRBV30; D is possibly TRBD1 (5 bases). CDR3 length: 14 residues. Germline V lookup: CDR1 GTSNPN, CDR2 SVGIG (reference sequence). Trimming cost V 2 bases and J 2 bases, with 12 bases left between them. The CDR3 sequence: CAWSLGTENYGYTF. CDR3 coding DNA: TGTGCCTGGAGTCTAGGGACCGAAAACTATGGCTACACCTTC.

Turning to this clone: Compared with germline, one end of the junction differs, possibly owing to a read error. V gene TRBV11-3 combines with J gene TRBJ2-3, with 11 bases identical to TRBD2. Germline V gene sequence: CDR1 SGHNT, CDR2 YENEEA. The CDR3 is 11 residues long. The CDR3 sequence is CASSLEGLAVF. For the CDR3, the DNA is TGTGCCAGCAGCTTAGAGGGACTAGCGGTTTTT.

The genes are TRBV7-2 and TRBJ2-7; perhaps TRBD1 as D (5 bases). The germline V and J ends were trimmed by 5 bases and 4 bases, with 15 bases remaining between them. Per the germline V gene, CDR1 is SGHTA and CDR2 is FQGNSA. CDR3 length equals 14 residues. The CDR3 reads CASSPRAGSYEQYF. The CDR3 DNA reads as TGTGCCAGCAGCCCCCGGGCAGGGTCGTACGAGCAGTACTTC.

This clone occurred a few times. The rearrangement joins TRBV20-1 to TRBJ1-2; D ambiguous. In germline, CDR1 is DFQATT, CDR2 SNEGSKA (reference sequence). Trimming pared 4 bases from V and 8 bases from J, leaving 11 bases between. This CDR3 has 11 amino acids. The CDR3 reads CSATSPEGYTF. The CDR3 DNA is TGCAGTGCTACCTCCCCTGAGGGCTACACCTTC.